This T cell receptor (beta chain) appears in the sequencing data of a study of blood T cell repertoires in COVID-19 (TCRdb year 2020). Notes on the research overall: Samples covering the acute and convalescent phases of COVID-19 were provided by collaborators in the United States, Italy and Spain. The prospective study material was composed of cDNA or gDNA derived from T cells, B-cell-depleted T cells, or PBMCs. Subjects who had been exposed to COVID-19, were actively infected with it, or had recovered from it provided the deeply sampled blood TCRbeta repertoires that made up the dataset. The repertoires were released in a freely available public database intended as a resource for research on the immune response to SARS-CoV-2. The samples were drawn from two sources: the first 160 participants of the ongoing ImmuneRACE study, and 950 to 1,500 subjects contributed by 6 global collaborators. Sample metadata almost always included a de-identified subject ID, COVID-19 status, age in years and sex. Where available, HLA class I and class II types were taken from metadata supplied by the sample provider and were not determined by assay-based typing. Overall results and qualifications from the work: The amount of clinical and demographic metadata varied by source and participant and was provided uncurated.

Reading from cysteine to phenylalanine, the CDR3 counts 13 amino acids. CDR3 DNA only is kept here, 39 bases in frame from base 1. V is pruned by 3 bases and J by 8 bases, leaving 9 bases of the junction without a gene match. The germline V gene (reference sequence) yields GTSNPN for CDR1 and SVGIG for CDR2. Turning to this clone: The clone's antigen remains unknown. One base away there is no much larger clone; base qualities are not given.

Enrolling through a virtual design, the prospective study's participants ranged in age from roughly 18 to 100 years and lived across roughly 24 United States geographic areas. To assign participants to cohorts, the prospective study relied on clinical history that participants themselves reported in a screening survey and a study questionnaire. Recovered participants in ImmuneRACE Cohort 3 were defined as having two consecutive negative NP/OP PCR tests, clearance from a healthcare professional, or resolution of symptoms. In the prospective study, whole blood, serum and a nasopharyngeal or oropharyngeal swab were collected from each participant by mobile phlebotomists. Participants in the prospective study had the option to provide additional blood draws and questionnaires over a 2-month period. Prospective study blood samples were shipped either frozen or at room temperature before DNA extraction.

TCRbeta CDR3 regions were amplified from genomic DNA using the immunoSEQ Assay, a bias-controlled multiplex PCR. On the study's bioinformatics: The number of nucleated cells in each sample was estimated from the amplification of reference gene primers within the assay. Sequence reads were collapsed and filtered to measure the absolute abundance of every unique TCRbeta CDR3 rearrangement. For each sample, productive Simpson clonality was calculated as the square root of Simpson's diversity index over productive rearrangements. TCRdb carries this immuneACCESS record with in-frame sequences only. Its versions omit some clonotypes, under half of them owing to an unresolved V gene in the studies checked, with the rest unexplained. Clonal size and the V and J genes are those of that table, whereas D and trimming came from the DNA. Counted in this sample were under 200,000 clones; less than 85% of them appeared once. The ten most abundant clones make up approximately 4.4% of the sample.

The chain is made from TRBV30 and TRBJ1-1, with TRBD1 matching 7 junction bases. This receptor was taken from a woman in her forties or fifties who had recovered from COVID-19. The sample taken for sequencing was PBMCs or T cells enriched from blood (not recorded which). This receptor has the CDR3 CAWSPGTDLEAFF. The bases read TGTGCCTGGAGCCCCGGGACAGACCTGGAAGCTTTCTTT.